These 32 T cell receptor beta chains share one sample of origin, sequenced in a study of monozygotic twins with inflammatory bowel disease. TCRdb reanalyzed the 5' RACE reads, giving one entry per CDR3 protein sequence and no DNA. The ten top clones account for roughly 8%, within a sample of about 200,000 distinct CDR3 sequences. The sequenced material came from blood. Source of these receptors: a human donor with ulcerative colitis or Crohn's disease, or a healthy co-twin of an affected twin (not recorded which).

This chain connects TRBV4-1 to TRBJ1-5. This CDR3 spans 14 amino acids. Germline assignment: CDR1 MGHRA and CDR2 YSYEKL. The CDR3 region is CASSQEGSNQPQHF.

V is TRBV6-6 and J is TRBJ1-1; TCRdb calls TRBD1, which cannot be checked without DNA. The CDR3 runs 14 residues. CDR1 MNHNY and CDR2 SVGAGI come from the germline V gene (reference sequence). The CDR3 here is CASSGATGLAEAFF.

The CDR3 loop is CASSWEGTTEAFF. The chain employs TRBV6-6 and TRBJ1-1. The CDR3 runs to 13 residues. CDR1 is MNHNY and CDR2 is SVGAGI in the germline V gene (reference sequence).

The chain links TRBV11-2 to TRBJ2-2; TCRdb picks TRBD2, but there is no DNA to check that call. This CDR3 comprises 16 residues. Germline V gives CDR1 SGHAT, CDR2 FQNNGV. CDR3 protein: CASSFRGGEGIGELFF.

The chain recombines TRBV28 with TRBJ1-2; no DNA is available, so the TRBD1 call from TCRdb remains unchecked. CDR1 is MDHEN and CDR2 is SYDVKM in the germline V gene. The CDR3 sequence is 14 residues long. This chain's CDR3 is CASSPPDRGWGYTF.

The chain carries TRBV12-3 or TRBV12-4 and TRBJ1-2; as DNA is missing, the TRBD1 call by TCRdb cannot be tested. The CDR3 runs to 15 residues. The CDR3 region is CASSPGTGGLGGYTF.

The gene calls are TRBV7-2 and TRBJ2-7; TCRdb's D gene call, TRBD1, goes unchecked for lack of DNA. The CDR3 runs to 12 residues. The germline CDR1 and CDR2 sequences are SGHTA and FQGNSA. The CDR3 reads CASSLQGLGQYF.

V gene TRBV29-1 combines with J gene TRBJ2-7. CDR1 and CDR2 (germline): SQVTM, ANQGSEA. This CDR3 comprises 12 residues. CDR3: CSVIGGPYEQYF.

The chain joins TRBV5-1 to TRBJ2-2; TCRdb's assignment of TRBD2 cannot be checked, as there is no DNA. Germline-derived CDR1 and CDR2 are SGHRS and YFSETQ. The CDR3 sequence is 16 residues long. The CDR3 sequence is CASSFNLASPSGELFF.

CDR3 loop: CASSFSYGEQYF. The chain couples TRBV13 to TRBJ2-7. The CDR3 is 12 amino acids. The V gene's germline CDR1 is PRHDT and CDR2 FYEKMQ (reference sequence). Combining the CDR3 with reference TRBV13 and TRBJ2-7 gives the whole variable domain AAGVIQSPRHLIKEKRETATLKCYPIPRHDTVYWYQQGPGQDPQFLISFYEKMQSDKGSIPDRFSAQQFSDYHSELNMSSLELGDSALYFCASSFSYGEQYFGPGTRLTVT.

CDR3 in amino acids: CASRLRTSGTGELFF. The V call is TRBV19, the J call TRBJ2-2; TCRdb selects TRBD2, and the lack of DNA leaves this call unchecked. Germline CDR1 and CDR2: LNHDA and SQIVND (reference sequence). The CDR3 has 15 residues.

This CDR3 reads CASSENPGETQYF. The V call is TRBV2, the J call TRBJ2-5; without DNA, the TCRdb call of TRBD1 cannot be checked. The CDR3 loop spans 13 amino acids. In germline, CDR1 is SNHLY, CDR2 FYNNEI. The full variable domain, in which reference TRBV2 and TRBJ2-5 provide the parts outside the CDR3, is EPEVTQTPSHQVTQMGQEVILRCVPISNHLYFYWYRQILGQKVEFLVSFYNNEISEKSEIFDDQFSVERPDGSNFTLKIRSTKLEDSAMYFCASSENPGETQYFGPGTRLLVL.

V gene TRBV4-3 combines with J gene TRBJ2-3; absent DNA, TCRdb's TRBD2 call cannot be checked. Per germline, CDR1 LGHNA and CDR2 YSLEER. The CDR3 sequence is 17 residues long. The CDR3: CASSQEGWTSGTDTQYF.

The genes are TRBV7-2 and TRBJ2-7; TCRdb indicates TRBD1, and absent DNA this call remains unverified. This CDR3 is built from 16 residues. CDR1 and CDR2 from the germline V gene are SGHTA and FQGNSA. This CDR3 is CASSLAGQGGIYEQYF.

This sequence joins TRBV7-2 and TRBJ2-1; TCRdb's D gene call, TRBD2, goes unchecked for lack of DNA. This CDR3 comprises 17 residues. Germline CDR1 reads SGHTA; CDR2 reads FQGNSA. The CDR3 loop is CASSLEASGGRQNEQFF.

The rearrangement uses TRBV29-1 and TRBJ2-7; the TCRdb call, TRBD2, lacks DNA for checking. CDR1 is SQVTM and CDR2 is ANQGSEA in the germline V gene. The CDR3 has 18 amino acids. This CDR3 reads CSVEGLGGPGLAGNGQYF.

This chain's CDR3 is CASGLLAGPTDTQYF. V is TRBV5-6 and J is TRBJ2-3; TCRdb lists TRBD2, though no DNA is available to test this call. Germline CDR1 is SGHDT and CDR2 is YYEEEE. The CDR3 has 15 residues.

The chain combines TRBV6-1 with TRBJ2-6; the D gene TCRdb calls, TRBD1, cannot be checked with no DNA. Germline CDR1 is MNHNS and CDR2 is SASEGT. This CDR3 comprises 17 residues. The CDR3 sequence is CASSDGQGVSGANVLTF.

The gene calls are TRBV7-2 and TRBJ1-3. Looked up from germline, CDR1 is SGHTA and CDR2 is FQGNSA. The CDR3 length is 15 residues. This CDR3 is CASSFDRLVGNTIYF.

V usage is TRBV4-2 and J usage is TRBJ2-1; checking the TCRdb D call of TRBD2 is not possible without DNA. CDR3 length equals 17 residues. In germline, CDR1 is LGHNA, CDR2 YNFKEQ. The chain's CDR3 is CASSQDTKRGGINEQFF.

The CDR3 loop is CASSQVHMGDISTDTQYF. The genes are TRBV4-3 and TRBJ2-3; the D call from TCRdb, TRBD1, cannot be confirmed without DNA. The CDR3 length is 18 residues. Germline V gene sequence: CDR1 LGHNA, CDR2 YSLEER.

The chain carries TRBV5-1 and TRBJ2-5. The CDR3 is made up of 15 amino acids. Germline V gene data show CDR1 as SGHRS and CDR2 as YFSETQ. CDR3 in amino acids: CASSLGLRGEETQYF.

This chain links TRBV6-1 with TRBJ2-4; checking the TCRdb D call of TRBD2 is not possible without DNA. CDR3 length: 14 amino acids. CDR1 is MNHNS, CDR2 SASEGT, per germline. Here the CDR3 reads CASRATSSGNIQYF.

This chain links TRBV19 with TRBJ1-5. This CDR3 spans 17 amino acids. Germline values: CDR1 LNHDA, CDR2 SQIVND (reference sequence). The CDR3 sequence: CASSIYVGSYSNQPQHF.

The CDR3 region is CASSQETWLNTIYF. This chain links TRBV4-3 with TRBJ1-3. The CDR3 totals 14 residues. Germline CDR1 LGHNA, CDR2 YSLEER.

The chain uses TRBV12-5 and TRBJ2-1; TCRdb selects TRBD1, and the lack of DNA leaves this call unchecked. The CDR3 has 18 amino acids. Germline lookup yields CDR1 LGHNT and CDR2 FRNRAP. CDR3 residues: CASGFGQGGPRFAGEQFF.

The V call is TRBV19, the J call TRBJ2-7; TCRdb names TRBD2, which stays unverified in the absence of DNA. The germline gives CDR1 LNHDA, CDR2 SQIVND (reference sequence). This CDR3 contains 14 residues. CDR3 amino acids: CASSIQGLSYEQYF.

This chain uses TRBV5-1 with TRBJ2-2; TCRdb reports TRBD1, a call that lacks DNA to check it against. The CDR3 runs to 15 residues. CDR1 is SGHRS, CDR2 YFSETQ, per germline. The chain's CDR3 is CASSVDRGIGGELFF.

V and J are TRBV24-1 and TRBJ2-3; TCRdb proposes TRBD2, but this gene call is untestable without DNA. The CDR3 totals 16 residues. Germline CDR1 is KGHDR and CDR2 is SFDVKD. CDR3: CATSDYGSSGTDTQYF.

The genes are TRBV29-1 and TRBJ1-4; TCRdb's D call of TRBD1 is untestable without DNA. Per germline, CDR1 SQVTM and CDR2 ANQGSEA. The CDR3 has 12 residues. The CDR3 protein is CSVRDTLEKLFF.

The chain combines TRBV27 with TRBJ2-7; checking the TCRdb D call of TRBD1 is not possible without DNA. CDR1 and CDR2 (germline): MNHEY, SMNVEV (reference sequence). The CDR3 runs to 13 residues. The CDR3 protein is CASSLIQGYEQYF.

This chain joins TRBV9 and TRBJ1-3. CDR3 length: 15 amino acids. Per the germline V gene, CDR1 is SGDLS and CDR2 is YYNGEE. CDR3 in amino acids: CASSVDHFSGNTIYF.